This T cell receptor beta chain was captured in a study of graft-versus-host responses after intestinal transplantation. Overall study: For around 3 years after anti-thymocyte globulin induction, all recipients took tacrolimus and steroids. Study observations and caveats: Some GvH clones were seen earlier in gut or blood, suggesting intestinal origin.

Sequencing used immunoSEQ multiplex PCR; TCRdb keeps in-frame clones, though not all of them. The sample yields about 110,000 clones, about 93% seen once. Remarks on this clone: Its antigen is unidentified.

The source material was unstimulated CD8+ T cells sorted from spleen or lymph node cells, sampled before intestinal transplant. This clonotype was obtained from a human donor who received an intestinal transplant.

The CDR3 nucleotides read TGTGCCAGCAGCGCCCAGACAGGGTTGAATGGCTACACCTTC. As protein: CASSAQTGLNGYTF. This chain connects TRBV5-4 to TRBJ1-2, with 7 nucleotides matching TRBD1. Germline values: CDR1 SGHNT, CDR2 YYREEE (reference sequence). With 4 bases clipped from V and 6 bases from J, the junction kept 9 bases outside the gene matches. There are 14 residues in the CDR3.